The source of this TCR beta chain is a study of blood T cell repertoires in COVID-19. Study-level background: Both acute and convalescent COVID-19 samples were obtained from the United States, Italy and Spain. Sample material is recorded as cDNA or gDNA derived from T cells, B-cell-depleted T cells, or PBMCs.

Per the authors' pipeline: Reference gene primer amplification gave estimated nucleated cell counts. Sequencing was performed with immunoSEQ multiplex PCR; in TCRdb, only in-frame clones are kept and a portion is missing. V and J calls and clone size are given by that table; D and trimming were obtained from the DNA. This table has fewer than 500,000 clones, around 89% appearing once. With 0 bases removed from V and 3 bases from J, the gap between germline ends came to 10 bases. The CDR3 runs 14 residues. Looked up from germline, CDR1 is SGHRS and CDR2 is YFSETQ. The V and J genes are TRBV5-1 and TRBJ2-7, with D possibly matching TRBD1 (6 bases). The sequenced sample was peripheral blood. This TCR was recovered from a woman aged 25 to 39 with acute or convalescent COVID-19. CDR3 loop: CASSLEAGDYEQYF. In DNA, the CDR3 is TGCGCCAGCAGCTTGGAGGCAGGGGACTACGAGCAGTACTTC. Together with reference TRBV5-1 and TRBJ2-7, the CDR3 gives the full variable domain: KAGVTQTPRYLIKTRGQQVTLSCSPISGHRSVSWYQQTPGQGLQFLFEYFSETQRNKGNFPGRFSGRQFSNSRSEMNVSTLELGDSALYLCASSLEAGDYEQYFGPGTRLTVT.